This TCR beta chain derives from a study of cytomegalovirus exposure and HLA in healthy donors. Overall study: An analysis done earlier identified 95 million to 140 million unique TCR beta sequences from roughly 190 million T cells.

Note on this clone: What it recognizes is unknown.

The PCR contained 60 Vbeta and 13 Jbeta primers. Repertoires were generated with immunoSEQ multiplex PCR, while TCRdb's copy carries only in-frame clones and drops some. The sample has roughly 180,000 clones, nearly 80% seen once. Broader study findings: DRB1 showed the most TCR associations and HLA-C the fewest in a later analysis, as rates varied by HLA locus.

The material sequenced was PBMCs. The TCR sequence derives from a female donor in good health and CMV-seronegative.

The CDR3 DNA sequence: TGTGGTTCAGGGGGCACTAATCAGCCCCAGCATTTT. Encoded protein: CGSGGTNQPQHF. This rearrangement joins TRBV7-8 to TRBJ1-5, with 8 bases fitting TRBD1. This CDR3 contains 12 residues. Germline V lookup: CDR1 SGHVS, CDR2 FQNEAQ.